This T cell receptor (beta chain) is from a study of early T cells in non-severe SARS-CoV-2 infection. This clonotype was seen many times. Germline V lookup: CDR1 MDHEN, CDR2 SYDVKM. The V and J ends lost 5 bases and 2 bases respectively, with 15 bases between them. The CDR3 extends over 15 amino acids. TCRdb recomputed calls from the 5' RACE reads with MiXCR, one row per CDR3 protein. The sample includes 30,000 to 40,000 distinct CDR3 sequences, more than 5% of them seen just once. J is TRBJ2-5 and V is TRBV28; perhaps TRBD1 as D (6 bases). The sequence came from an adult who was a healthcare worker with PCR-confirmed SARS-CoV-2 infection or an uninfected control (not recorded which). Sequencing was carried out using whole blood. Written as DNA, the CDR3 is TGTGCCAGCAGTCGCCAACAGGGTTTACAAGAGACCCAGTACTTC. Residues: CASSRQQGLQETQYF.